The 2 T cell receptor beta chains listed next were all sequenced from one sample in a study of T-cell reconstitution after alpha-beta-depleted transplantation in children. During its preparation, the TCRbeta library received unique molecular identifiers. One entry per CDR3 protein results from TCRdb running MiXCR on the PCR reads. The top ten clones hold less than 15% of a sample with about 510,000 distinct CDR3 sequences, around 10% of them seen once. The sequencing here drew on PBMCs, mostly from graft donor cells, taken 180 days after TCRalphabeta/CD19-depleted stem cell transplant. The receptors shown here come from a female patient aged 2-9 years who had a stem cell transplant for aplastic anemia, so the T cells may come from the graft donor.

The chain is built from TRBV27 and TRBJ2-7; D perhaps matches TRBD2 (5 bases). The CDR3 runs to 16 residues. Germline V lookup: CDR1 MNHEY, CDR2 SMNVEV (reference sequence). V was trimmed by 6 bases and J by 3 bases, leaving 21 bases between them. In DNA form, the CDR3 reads TGTGCCAGCAGCTCACCCTGGCGAGGGCCTCTCTACGAGCAGTACTTC. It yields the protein CASSSPWRGPLYEQYF.

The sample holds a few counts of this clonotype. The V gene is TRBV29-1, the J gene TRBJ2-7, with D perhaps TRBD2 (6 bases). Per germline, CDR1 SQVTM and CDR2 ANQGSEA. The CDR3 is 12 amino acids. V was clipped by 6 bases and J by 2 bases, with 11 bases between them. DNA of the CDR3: TGCAGCGTCGCTAGCGTGACCTACGAGCAGTACTTC. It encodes CSVASVTYEQYF.